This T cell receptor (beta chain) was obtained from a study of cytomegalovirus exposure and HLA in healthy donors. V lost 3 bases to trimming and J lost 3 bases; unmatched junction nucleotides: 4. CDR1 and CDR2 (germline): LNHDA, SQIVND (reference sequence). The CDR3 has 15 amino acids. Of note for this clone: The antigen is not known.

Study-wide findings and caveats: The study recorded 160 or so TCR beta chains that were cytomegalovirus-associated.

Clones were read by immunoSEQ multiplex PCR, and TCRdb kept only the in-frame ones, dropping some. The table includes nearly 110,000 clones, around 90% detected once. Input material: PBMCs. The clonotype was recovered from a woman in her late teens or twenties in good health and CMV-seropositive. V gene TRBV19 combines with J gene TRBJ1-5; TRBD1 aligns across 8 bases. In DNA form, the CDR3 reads TGTGCCAGTAGTATCAGACAGGGGCACAATCAGCCCCAGCATTTT. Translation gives CASSIRQGHNQPQHF.